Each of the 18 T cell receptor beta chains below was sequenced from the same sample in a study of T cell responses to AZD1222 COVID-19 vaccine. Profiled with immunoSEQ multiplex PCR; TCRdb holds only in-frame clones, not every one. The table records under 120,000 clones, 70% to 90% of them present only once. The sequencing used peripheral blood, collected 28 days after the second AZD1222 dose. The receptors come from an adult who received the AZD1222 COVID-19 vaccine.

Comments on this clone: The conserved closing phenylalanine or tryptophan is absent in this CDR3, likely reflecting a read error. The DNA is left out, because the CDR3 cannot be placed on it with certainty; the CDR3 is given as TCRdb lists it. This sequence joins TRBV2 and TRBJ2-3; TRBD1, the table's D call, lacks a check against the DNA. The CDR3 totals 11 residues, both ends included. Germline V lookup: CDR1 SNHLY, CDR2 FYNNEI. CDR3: CASSEALHDRS.

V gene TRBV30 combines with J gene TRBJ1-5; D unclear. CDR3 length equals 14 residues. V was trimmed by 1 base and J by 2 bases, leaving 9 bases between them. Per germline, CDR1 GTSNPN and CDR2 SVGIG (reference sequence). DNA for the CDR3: TGTGCCTGGAGTGGAAGGGCTGGCAATCAGCCCCAGCATTTT. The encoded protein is CAWSGRAGNQPQHF.

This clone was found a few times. CDR3 protein: CASSATSGSNTGELFF. The CDR3 nucleotides are TGTGCCAGCAGCGCAACTAGCGGGAGTAACACCGGGGAGCTGTTTTTT. The chain employs TRBV9 and TRBJ2-2, with 11 positions matching TRBD2. The CDR3 length is 16 residues. Germline V gene lookup returns CDR1 SGDLS and CDR2 YYNGEE. V lost 3 bases to trimming and J lost 2 bases; unmatched junction nucleotides: 3.

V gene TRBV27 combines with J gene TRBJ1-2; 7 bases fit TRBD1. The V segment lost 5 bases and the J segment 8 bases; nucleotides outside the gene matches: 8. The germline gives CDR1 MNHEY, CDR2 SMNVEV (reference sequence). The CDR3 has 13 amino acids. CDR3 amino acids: CASSASGTVGYTF. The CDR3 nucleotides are TGTGCCAGCAGTGCGTCCGGGACAGTCGGCTACACCTTC.

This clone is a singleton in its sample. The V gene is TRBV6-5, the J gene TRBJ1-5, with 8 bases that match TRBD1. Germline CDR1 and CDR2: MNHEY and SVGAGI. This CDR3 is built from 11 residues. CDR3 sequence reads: CATGVDQPQHF. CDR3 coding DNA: TGTGCGACAGGGGTAGATCAGCCCCAGCATTTT.

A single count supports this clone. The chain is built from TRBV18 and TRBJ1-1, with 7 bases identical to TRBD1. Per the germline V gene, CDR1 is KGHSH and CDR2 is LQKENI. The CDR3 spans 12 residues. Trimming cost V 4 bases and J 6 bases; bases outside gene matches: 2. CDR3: CASSRQGAEAFF. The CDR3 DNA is TGTGCCAGCTCACGACAGGGCGCTGAAGCTTTCTTT.

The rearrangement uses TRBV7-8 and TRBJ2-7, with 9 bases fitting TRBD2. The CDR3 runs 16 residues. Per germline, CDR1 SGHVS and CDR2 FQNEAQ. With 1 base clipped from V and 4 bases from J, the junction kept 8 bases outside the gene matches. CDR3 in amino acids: CASSLGQAGGMYEQYF. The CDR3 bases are TGTGCCAGCAGCTTAGGCCAGGCGGGAGGGATGTACGAGCAGTACTTC.

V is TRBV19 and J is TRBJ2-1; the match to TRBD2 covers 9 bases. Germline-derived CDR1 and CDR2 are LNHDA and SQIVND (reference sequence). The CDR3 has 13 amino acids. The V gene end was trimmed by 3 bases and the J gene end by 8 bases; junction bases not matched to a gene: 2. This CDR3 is CASSMGGRDEQFF. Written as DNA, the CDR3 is TGTGCCAGTAGTATGGGCGGGAGGGATGAGCAGTTCTTC.

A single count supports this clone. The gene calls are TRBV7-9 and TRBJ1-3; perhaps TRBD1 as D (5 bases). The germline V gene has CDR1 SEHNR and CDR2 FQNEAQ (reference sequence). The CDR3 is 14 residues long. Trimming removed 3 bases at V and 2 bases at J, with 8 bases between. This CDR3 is CASSFREPGNTIYF. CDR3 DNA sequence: TGTGCCAGCAGCTTCAGGGAGCCTGGAAACACCATATATTTT.

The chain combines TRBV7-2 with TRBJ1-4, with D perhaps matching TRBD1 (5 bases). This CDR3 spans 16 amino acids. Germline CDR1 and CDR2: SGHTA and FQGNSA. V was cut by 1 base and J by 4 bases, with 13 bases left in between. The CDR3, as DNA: TGTGCCAGCAGCTTAGGGGGACGGGGAAGTAATGAAAAACTGTTTTTT. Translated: CASSLGGRGSNEKLFF.

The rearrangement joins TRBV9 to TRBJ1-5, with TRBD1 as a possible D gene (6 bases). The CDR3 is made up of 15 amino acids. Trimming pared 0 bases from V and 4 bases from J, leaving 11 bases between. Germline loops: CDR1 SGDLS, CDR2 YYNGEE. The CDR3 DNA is TGTGCCAGCAGCGTAGCTGGGCAGGGGAATCAGCCCCAGCATTTT. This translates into CASSVAGQGNQPQHF.

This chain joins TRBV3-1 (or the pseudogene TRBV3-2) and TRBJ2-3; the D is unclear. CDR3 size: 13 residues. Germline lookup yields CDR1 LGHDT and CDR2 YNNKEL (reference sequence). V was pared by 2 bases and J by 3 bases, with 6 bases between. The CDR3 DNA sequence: TGTGCCAGCAGCCAAATGAGAACAGATACGCAGTATTTT. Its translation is CASSQMRTDTQYF.

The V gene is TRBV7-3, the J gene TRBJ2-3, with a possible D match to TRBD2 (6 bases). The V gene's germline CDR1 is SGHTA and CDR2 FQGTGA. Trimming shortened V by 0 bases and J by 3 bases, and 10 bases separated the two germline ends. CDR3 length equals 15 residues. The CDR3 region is CASSLTRERTDTQYF. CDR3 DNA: TGTGCCAGCAGCTTAACGCGGGAAAGGACAGATACGCAGTATTTT.

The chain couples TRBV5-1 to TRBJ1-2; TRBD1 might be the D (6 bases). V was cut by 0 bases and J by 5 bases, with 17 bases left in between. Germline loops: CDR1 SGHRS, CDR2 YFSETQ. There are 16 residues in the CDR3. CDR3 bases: TGCGCCAGCAGCTTGGGGACAGTGGCCGCTAGGTATGGCTACACCTTC. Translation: CASSLGTVAARYGYTF.

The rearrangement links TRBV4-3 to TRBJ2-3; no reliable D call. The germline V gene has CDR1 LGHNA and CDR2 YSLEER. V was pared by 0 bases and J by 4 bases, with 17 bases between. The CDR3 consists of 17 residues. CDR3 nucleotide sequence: TGCGCCAGCAGCCAAGATTTGATACTCTTACTTGCAGATACGCAGTATTTT. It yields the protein CASSQDLILLLADTQYF.

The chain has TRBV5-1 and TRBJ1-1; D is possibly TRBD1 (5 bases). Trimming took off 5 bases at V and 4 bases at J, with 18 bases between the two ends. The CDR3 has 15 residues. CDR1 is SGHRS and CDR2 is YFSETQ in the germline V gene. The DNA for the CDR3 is TGCGCCAGCAGTTTGAATGGGGGATTGGGCACTGAAGCTTTCTTT. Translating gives CASSLNGGLGTEAFF.

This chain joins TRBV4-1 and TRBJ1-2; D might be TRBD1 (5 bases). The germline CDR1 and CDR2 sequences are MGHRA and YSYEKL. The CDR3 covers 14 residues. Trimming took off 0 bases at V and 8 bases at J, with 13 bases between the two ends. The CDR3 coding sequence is TGCGCCAGCAGCCAAGATTGGGGGAAAGAAGGCTACACCTTC. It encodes CASSQDWGKEGYTF.

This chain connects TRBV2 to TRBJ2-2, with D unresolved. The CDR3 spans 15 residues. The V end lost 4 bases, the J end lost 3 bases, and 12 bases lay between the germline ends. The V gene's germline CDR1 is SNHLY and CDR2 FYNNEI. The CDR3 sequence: CASSGQLGYTGELFF. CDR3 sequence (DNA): TGTGCCAGCAGTGGACAACTCGGGTACACCGGGGAGCTGTTTTTT.